The clone carrying this T cell receptor (beta chain) was found many times. Its antigen is still unknown. The data were obtained in a study of regulatory T cells in long-lasting Graves disease. Study-level points and caveats: Persistent disease preferred TRBV28, TRBJ1-2 and TRBJ2-5; new disease, TRBV20-1 and TRBJ2-1. More public clonotypes were shared by persistent patients (about 3,000) than by new patients (approximately 990).

With iRepertoire HTBI primers and Arm-PCR of CDR3 regions, TCR beta libraries were built. Via MiXCR, TCRdb re-called the multiplex PCR reads, giving one row per CDR3 protein. Found here are around 460,000 distinct CDR3 sequences, less than 25% of them singletons; the top ten hold around 13%. The CDR3 has 15 amino acids. CDR1 is SNHLY and CDR2 is FYNNEI in the germline V gene. V was clipped by 2 bases and J by 2 bases; unmatched bases: 5. The time point: persistent/refractory GD, antithyroid drugs over 5 years with positive TRAb. With RNA extracted from PBMCs as input, the TCR library was made. Diagnosing Graves' disease relied on the American Thyroid Association guidelines. EDTA tubes received about 9.3 milliliters of collected peripheral blood.

This sequence joins TRBV2 and TRBJ2-5, with 7 positions matching TRBD2. This clonotype was sampled from a female donor with Graves disease. The sequencing here drew on peripheral blood mononuclear cells (PBMCs), taken when the disease was refractory, from a patient treated with antithyroid drugs. The CDR3 spells CASSEYLAVQETQYF. As DNA, the CDR3 is TGTGCCAGCAGTGAATATCTAGCGGTTCAAGAGACCCAGTACTTC. Complete variable domain (other parts from reference TRBV2 and TRBJ2-5): EPEVTQTPSHQVTQMGQEVILRCVPISNHLYFYWYRQILGQKVEFLVSFYNNEISEKSEIFDDQFSVERPDGSNFTLKIRSTKLEDSAMYFCASSEYLAVQETQYFGPGTRLLVL.